A single sample is the source of the 13 T cell receptor beta chains below, sequenced in a study of blood T cell repertoires in COVID-19. The assay was immunoSEQ multiplex PCR, and TCRdb's table has in-frame clones only and misses some. The sample comprises 120,000 to 150,000 clones, around four fifths of which are singletons, and approximately 40% rests with the top ten. The specimen was peripheral blood. These receptors all come from a human donor in a cohort sampled during active COVID-19.

The chain combines TRBV12-3 or TRBV12-4 with TRBJ1-2; TRBD1 matches 7 bases. The CDR3 extends over 13 amino acids. V trimming: 6 bases; J trimming: 4 bases; junction bases outside the gene matches: 5. The chain's CDR3 is CASSQGQVYGYTF. CDR3 sequence (DNA): TGTGCCAGCAGCCAAGGACAGGTCTATGGCTACACCTTC.

V usage is TRBV7-3 and J usage is TRBJ1-6, with D unclear. The CDR3 has 14 residues. Trimming pared 4 bases from V and 7 bases from J, leaving 11 bases between. Germline lookup yields CDR1 SGHTA and CDR2 FQGTGA. The CDR3 coding sequence is TGTGCCAGCAGCTCCCAGGTGCCCAATTCACCCCTCCACTTT. Its protein product is CASSSQVPNSPLHF.

This chain joins TRBV6-5 and TRBJ1-1; 8 nucleotides align to TRBD1. Germline V CDR1 and CDR2: MNHEY, SVGAGI. The CDR3 runs to 15 residues. V shed 7 bases, J shed 3 bases, and the junction held 10 bases outside the gene matches. The CDR3: CASTTGQGKDTEAFF. The DNA of the CDR3 is TGTGCCAGCACCACAGGACAGGGAAAAGACACTGAAGCTTTCTTT.

This sequence joins TRBV27 and TRBJ2-3; 9 positions match TRBD1. The germline gives CDR1 MNHEY, CDR2 SMNVEV (reference sequence). V lost 7 bases, J lost 0 bases, and 11 bases stayed unmatched. This CDR3 spans 17 amino acids. CDR3: CASTGWGQGFSTDTQYF. CDR3 coding DNA: TGTGCCAGCACCGGCTGGGGACAGGGTTTTAGCACAGATACGCAGTATTTT.

This clone appeared a few times. This chain links TRBV7-9 with TRBJ1-1; 9 bases map to TRBD1. Germline V lookup: CDR1 SEHNR, CDR2 FQNEAQ (reference sequence). This CDR3 comprises 15 residues. The V segment lost 5 bases and the J segment 4 bases; nucleotides outside the gene matches: 8. CDR3 region: CASSLGDRVGTEAFF. Here the CDR3 DNA reads TGTGCCAGCAGCCTTGGGGACAGGGTTGGCACTGAAGCTTTCTTT.

This chain connects TRBV5-4 to TRBJ1-1; D not certain. Germline lookup yields CDR1 SGHNT and CDR2 YYREEE (reference sequence). V was trimmed by 2 bases and J by 3 bases, leaving 8 bases between them. This CDR3 spans 13 amino acids. The CDR3, as DNA: TGTGCCAGCAGCTTTCTGCCAGACACTGAAGCTTTCTTT. Protein: CASSFLPDTEAFF.

The V gene is TRBV6-5, the J gene TRBJ2-3; 11 positions match TRBD2. CDR1 is MNHEY, CDR2 SVGAGI, per germline. The CDR3 spans 15 residues. Trimming cost V 5 bases and J 4 bases; bases outside gene matches: 5. Written as DNA, the CDR3 is TGTGCCAGCAGTCATAGCGGGGGGGTCGCAGATACGCAGTATTTT. Translating it yields CASSHSGGVADTQYF.

The chain carries TRBV7-3 and TRBJ2-5; TRBD2 matches 8 bases. This CDR3 is 13 amino acids long. CDR1 SGHTA and CDR2 FQGTGA come from the germline V gene. Trimming took 5 bases from V and 5 from J; bases not matched to a gene: 4. CDR3 amino acids: CASSRGGRETQYF. CDR3 nucleotide sequence: TGTGCCAGCAGCCGGGGGGGCCGGGAGACCCAGTACTTC. The complete variable domain, with remaining parts taken from reference TRBV7-3 and TRBJ2-5, reads GAGVSQTPSNKVTEKGKYVELRCDPISGHTALYWYRQSLGQGPEFLIYFQGTGAADDSGLPNDRFFAVRPEGSVSTLKIQRTERGDSAVYLCASSRGGRETQYFGPGTRLLVL.

The chain combines TRBV25-1 with TRBJ1-1; D may be TRBD1 (5 bases). The CDR3 contains 15 residues. Germline assignment: CDR1 MGHDK and CDR2 SYGVNS. V lost 6 bases to trimming and J lost 1 base, with 15 bases between them. The CDR3 loop reads CASSQSGARNTEAFF. CDR3 nucleotide sequence: TGTGCCAGCAGCCAAAGCGGGGCGAGGAACACTGAAGCTTTCTTT.

The rearrangement links TRBV7-9 to TRBJ2-3; 7 positions match TRBD2. The V segment lost 8 bases and the J segment 8 bases; nucleotides outside the gene matches: 13. In germline, CDR1 is SEHNR, CDR2 FQNEAQ (reference sequence). This CDR3 region has 14 residues. The CDR3 is CASQSPGGVVTQYF. For the CDR3, the DNA is TGTGCCAGCCAGTCTCCGGGGGGTGTAGTTACGCAGTATTTT.

The rearrangement uses TRBV6-6 and TRBJ2-5; D is possibly TRBD2 (7 bases). The CDR3 length is 12 residues. V lost 8 bases and J lost 5, with 12 bases in between. The germline CDR1 and CDR2 sequences are MNHNY and SVGAGI (reference sequence). The DNA for the CDR3 is TGTGCCAGCGTAGGCGGGGGCGAGACCCAGTACTTC. The encoded protein is CASVGGGETQYF.

V usage is TRBV6-6 and J usage is TRBJ2-3; 7 bases align to TRBD2. Looked up from germline, CDR1 is MNHNY and CDR2 is SVGAGI (reference sequence). Trimming cost V 6 bases and J 1 base; bases outside gene matches: 4. This CDR3 region has 14 residues. CDR3 protein: CASRPRGGTDTQYF. CDR3 nucleotide sequence: TGTGCCAGCAGGCCACGGGGGGGCACAGATACGCAGTATTTT.

The V gene is TRBV3-1 (or the pseudogene TRBV3-2), the J gene TRBJ2-3, with 15 bases aligning to TRBD2. Trimming cost V 4 bases and J 2 bases; bases outside gene matches: 10. The CDR3 consists of 19 residues. Per the germline V gene, CDR1 is LGHDT and CDR2 is YNNKEL (reference sequence). This CDR3 reads CASSRTSGGAFGHTDTQYF. CDR3 sequence (DNA): TGTGCCAGCAGCCGGACTAGCGGGGGGGCCTTCGGTCACACAGATACGCAGTATTTT.